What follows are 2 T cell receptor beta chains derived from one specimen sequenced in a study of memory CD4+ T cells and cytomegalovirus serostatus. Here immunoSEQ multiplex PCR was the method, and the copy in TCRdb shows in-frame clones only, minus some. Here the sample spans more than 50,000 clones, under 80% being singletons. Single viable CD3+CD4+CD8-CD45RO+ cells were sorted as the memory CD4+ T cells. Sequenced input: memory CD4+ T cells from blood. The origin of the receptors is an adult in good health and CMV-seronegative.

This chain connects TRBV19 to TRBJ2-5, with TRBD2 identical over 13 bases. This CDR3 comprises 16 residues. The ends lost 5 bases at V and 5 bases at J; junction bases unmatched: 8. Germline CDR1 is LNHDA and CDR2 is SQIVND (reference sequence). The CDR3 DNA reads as TGTGCCAGTAGTGCTACTAGCGGGGGGGCCCAGGAGACCCAGTACTTC. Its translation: CASSATSGGAQETQYF.

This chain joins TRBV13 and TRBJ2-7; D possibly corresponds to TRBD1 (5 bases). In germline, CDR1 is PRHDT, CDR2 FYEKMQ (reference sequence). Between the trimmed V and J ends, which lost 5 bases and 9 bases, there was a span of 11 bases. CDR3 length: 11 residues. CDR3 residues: CASSRAGRQYF. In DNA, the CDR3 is TGTGCCAGCAGCCGAGCAGGGCGGCAGTACTTC. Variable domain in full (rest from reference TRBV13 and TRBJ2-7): AAGVIQSPRHLIKEKRETATLKCYPIPRHDTVYWYQQGPGQDPQFLISFYEKMQSDKGSIPDRFSAQQFSDYHSELNMSSLELGDSALYFCASSRAGRQYFGPGTRLTVT.